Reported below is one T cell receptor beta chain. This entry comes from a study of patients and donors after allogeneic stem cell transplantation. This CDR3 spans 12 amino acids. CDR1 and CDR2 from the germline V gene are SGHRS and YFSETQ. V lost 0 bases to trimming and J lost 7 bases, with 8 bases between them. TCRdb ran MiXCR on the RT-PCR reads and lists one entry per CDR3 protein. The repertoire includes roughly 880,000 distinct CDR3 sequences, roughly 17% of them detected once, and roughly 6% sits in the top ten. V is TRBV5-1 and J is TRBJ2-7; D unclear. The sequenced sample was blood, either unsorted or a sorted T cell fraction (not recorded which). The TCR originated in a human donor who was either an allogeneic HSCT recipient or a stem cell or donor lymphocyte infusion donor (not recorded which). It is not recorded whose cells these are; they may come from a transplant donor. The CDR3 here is CASSLEFREQYF. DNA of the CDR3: TGCGCCAGCAGCTTGGAATTCAGGGAGCAGTACTTC.